The 28 T cell receptor beta chains presented below share a single source sample, sequenced in a study of blood T cell repertoires in COVID-19. Assay used: immunoSEQ multiplex PCR; TCRdb lists only in-frame clones, some missing. The sample carries approximately 140,000 clones, about 91% recorded once. Sequenced material: peripheral blood. These receptors all stem from a woman aged 55-69 years with acute or convalescent COVID-19.

This sequence joins TRBV5-1 and TRBJ2-5; TRBD2 is a possible D gene (6 bases). CDR3 length equals 15 residues. V was pared by 4 bases and J by 3 bases, with 16 bases between. Germline values: CDR1 SGHRS, CDR2 YFSETQ. This CDR3 is CASSLEGWEEETQYF. For the CDR3, the DNA is TGCGCCAGCAGCCTCGAGGGATGGGAGGAAGAGACCCAGTACTTC. Based on the CDR3 plus reference TRBV5-1 and TRBJ2-5, the full variable domain is KAGVTQTPRYLIKTRGQQVTLSCSPISGHRSVSWYQQTPGQGLQFLFEYFSETQRNKGNFPGRFSGRQFSNSRSEMNVSTLELGDSALYLCASSLEGWEEETQYFGPGTRLLVL.

The gene calls are TRBV3-1 (or the pseudogene TRBV3-2) and TRBJ2-5; 7 bases are a match to TRBD2. The germline gives CDR1 LGHDT, CDR2 YNNKEL (reference sequence). This CDR3 has 16 amino acids. J lost 0 bases, V lost 1 base, and 5 bases had no gene match. Here the CDR3 DNA reads TGTGCCAGCAGCCAAGTTGTGGCGGGGGACCAAGAGACCCAGTACTTC. Translating gives CASSQVVAGDQETQYF.

This chain links TRBV30 with TRBJ1-2, with 10 bases identical to TRBD1. The junction had 10 bases not matched to a gene; V was cut back by 5 bases and J by 4 bases. Germline CDR1 GTSNPN, CDR2 SVGIG (reference sequence). CDR3 length: 15 amino acids. In DNA, the CDR3 is TGTGCCTGGTACCGGGACAGGGGTTATGGCTATGGCTACACCTTC. It specifies CAWYRDRGYGYGYTF.

The chain recombines TRBV24-1 with TRBJ1-2; weak D call: TRBD1 (6 bases). Trimming shortened V by 10 bases and J by 2 bases, and 13 bases separated the two germline ends. Germline lookup yields CDR1 KGHDR and CDR2 SFDVKD. There are 13 residues in the CDR3. The CDR3 nucleotides are TGTGCCACACGGACCGGACAGAACTATGGCTACACCTTC. This translates into CATRTGQNYGYTF.

The V gene is TRBV4-1, the J gene TRBJ2-1; unclear D gene. In germline, CDR1 is MGHRA, CDR2 YSYEKL. The V gene lost 0 bases and the J gene lost 12 bases, with 12 bases spanning the gap. The CDR3 covers 13 residues. CDR3 sequence (DNA): TGCGCCAGCAGCCAAGATATCCAGTTTTGGCAGTTCTTC. Its protein product is CASSQDIQFWQFF.

The CDR3 protein is CASSLVASSGGAGETQYF. DNA for the CDR3: TGTGCCAGCAGCTTAGTGGCCTCGAGCGGGGGGGCGGGAGAGACCCAGTACTTC. The rearrangement joins TRBV7-2 to TRBJ2-5; TRBD2 matches at 10 bases. Germline CDR1 is SGHTA and CDR2 is FQGNSA. V lost 1 base to trimming and J lost 4 bases; unmatched junction nucleotides: 12. The CDR3 totals 18 residues.

The chain is built from TRBV10-3 and TRBJ1-2; 8 nucleotides agree with TRBD1. This CDR3 spans 14 amino acids. The V and J ends lost 0 bases and 4 bases, in that order; junction bases with no gene match: 1. Germline V CDR1 and CDR2: ENHRY, SYGVKD. The CDR3 reads CAISESDRGYGYTF. The CDR3 DNA reads as TGTGCCATCAGTGAGTCCGACAGGGGCTATGGCTACACCTTC.

The chain couples TRBV6-2 or TRBV6-3 to TRBJ1-2; possible D gene TRBD1, 5 bases. V was shortened by 0 bases and J by 4 bases, with 9 bases between the two germline ends. This CDR3 spans 14 amino acids. Germline V lookup: CDR1 MNHEY, CDR2 SVGEGT. In DNA form, the CDR3 reads TGTGCCAGCAGTTACTCTCTGGGGCGCTATGGCTACACCTTC. Translating it yields CASSYSLGRYGYTF.

V is TRBV10-3 and J is TRBJ2-5, with 9 bases lining up with TRBD2. J lost 2 bases, V lost 2 bases, and 9 bases had no gene match. Germline-derived CDR1 and CDR2 are ENHRY and SYGVKD. CDR3 length: 17 amino acids. The CDR3 bases are TGTGCCATCAGTGAGATGGTAGCGGGGGAACCTCAAGAGACCCAGTACTTC. This codes for CAISEMVAGEPQETQYF.

The chain uses TRBV19 and TRBJ1-5; TRBD1 aligns across 9 bases. Germline trimming cut 6 bases from V and 0 bases from J; bases unmatched to any gene: 6. CDR1 LNHDA and CDR2 SQIVND come from the germline V gene (reference sequence). CDR3 size: 16 residues. CDR3 sequence: CASRTGTGNSNQPQHF. CDR3 coding DNA: TGTGCCAGTAGAACCGGGACAGGGAATAGCAATCAGCCCCAGCATTTT.

This clone was recorded a few times. The chain uses TRBV2 and TRBJ2-7; D might be TRBD2 (5 bases). The CDR3 length is 14 residues. Trimming removed 6 bases from V and 0 bases from J, with 12 bases in between. The germline V gene has CDR1 SNHLY and CDR2 FYNNEI. This CDR3 is CASRLDLDSYEQYF. The CDR3, as DNA: TGTGCCAGCAGACTGGACTTAGACTCCTACGAGCAGTACTTC.

V and J are TRBV7-2 and TRBJ2-5, with a tentative D call TRBD2 (5 bases). CDR1 and CDR2 from the germline V gene are SGHTA and FQGNSA. The CDR3 extends over 14 amino acids. V was shortened by 1 base and J by 5 bases, with 11 bases between the two germline ends. CDR3 sequence: CASSLEFGKETQYF. In nucleotides, the CDR3 is TGTGCCAGCAGCTTAGAGTTCGGGAAGGAGACCCAGTACTTC.

The J gene is TRBJ2-1, the V gene TRBV18; no definite D call. V shed 4 bases and J shed 7 bases, with 8 bases lying between them. Germline lookup yields CDR1 KGHSH and CDR2 LQKENI. The CDR3 extends over 12 amino acids. As DNA, the CDR3 is TGTGCCAGCTCACTGACGGAGAATGAGCAGTTCTTC. This encodes CASSLTENEQFF.

The count of this clone is one. The chain recombines TRBV4-3 with TRBJ1-3; no clear D. Germline assignment: CDR1 LGHNA and CDR2 YSLEER. V was trimmed by 4 bases and J by 8 bases, leaving 12 bases between them. The CDR3 extends over 13 amino acids. The CDR3 reads CASSRLVSDTIYF. DNA for the CDR3: TGCGCCAGCAGCCGCCTAGTCTCCGACACCATATATTTT.

Points on this clone: At one boundary the junction diverges from the germline segment, which might be a read error. The chain is built from TRBV7-7 and TRBJ2-7; 8 nucleotides line up with TRBD1. The CDR3 contains 16 residues. Per germline, CDR1 SSHAT and CDR2 FNYEAQ (reference sequence). CDR3 DNA: TGTGCTAGCAGCCCCAGCGCGGGGACAGGCGTCTGGGAGCAGTACTTC. It is translated as CASSPSAGTGVWEQYF. The full variable domain, its missing parts supplied by reference TRBV7-7 and TRBJ2-7, is GAGVSQSPRYKVTKRGQDVTLRCDPISSHATLYWYQQALGQGPEFLTYFNYEAQPDKSGLPSDRFSAERPEGSISTLTIQRTEQRDSAMYRCASSPSAGTGVWEQYFGPGTRLTVT.

The gene calls are TRBV29-1 and TRBJ2-1, with 7 bases lining up with TRBD1. The V gene end was trimmed by 6 bases and the J gene end by 12 bases; junction bases not matched to a gene: 8. The CDR3 covers 11 residues. Germline loops: CDR1 SQVTM, CDR2 ANQGSEA. CDR3 loop: CSVKRGHWQFF. The CDR3 bases are TGCAGCGTGAAAAGGGGGCATTGGCAGTTCTTC.

The rearrangement links TRBV24-1 to TRBJ1-4; D possibly corresponds to TRBD1 (6 bases). Trimming removed 4 bases at V and 7 bases at J, with 15 bases between. The germline V gene encodes CDR1 KGHDR and CDR2 SFDVKD. The CDR3 runs 15 residues. The CDR3 is CATSDGRGASEKLFF. CDR3 sequence (DNA): TGTGCCACCAGTGACGGGCGGGGGGCGAGTGAAAAACTGTTTTTT.

This clone has a handful of counts. The V gene is TRBV30, the J gene TRBJ1-1; D remains ambiguous. This CDR3 is built from 14 residues. The germline CDR1 and CDR2 sequences are GTSNPN and SVGIG (reference sequence). The V end lost 2 bases, the J end lost 1 base, and 11 bases lay between the germline ends. CDR3 bases: TGTGCCTGGAGTAAAGACTTAGCGAACACTGAAGCTTTCTTT. Translation: CAWSKDLANTEAFF.

This clone was observed once. V and J are TRBV5-4 and TRBJ1-3, with D possibly TRBD1 on 6 matching bases. The germline V and J ends were trimmed by 3 bases and 0 bases, with 10 bases remaining between them. The CDR3 is 15 amino acids. Germline V gene lookup returns CDR1 SGHNT and CDR2 YYREEE (reference sequence). Written as DNA, the CDR3 is TGTGCCAGCAGCTGGGGGGGCTCCTCTGGAAACACCATATATTTT. Translating it yields CASSWGGSSGNTIYF.

The V and J genes are TRBV7-2 and TRBJ2-4; D is possibly TRBD2 (7 bases). The V end was cut by 5 bases, the J end by 9 bases, with 20 bases between. The CDR3 loop spans 15 amino acids. Germline values: CDR1 SGHTA, CDR2 FQGNSA. The CDR3, as DNA: TGTGCCAGCAGCCCGGGGGGCGGGGGTCAATCCATTCAGTACTTC. This gives the protein CASSPGGGGQSIQYF.

The chain links TRBV12-3 or TRBV12-4 to TRBJ2-5; the match to TRBD2 covers 12 bases. The CDR3 has 13 amino acids. The trim removed 6 bases at V and 10 bases at J, leaving 6 bases unmatched. Here the CDR3 DNA reads TGTGCCAGCAGCCAGACTAGCGGGGGCCTCCAGTACTTC. Translated: CASSQTSGGLQYF.

This chain joins TRBV29-1 and TRBJ2-4; D uncertain. The germline V gene has CDR1 SQVTM and CDR2 ANQGSEA. The V end lost 6 bases, the J end lost 5 bases, and 17 bases lay between the germline ends. This CDR3 spans 14 amino acids. CDR3 sequence: CSVPSRFSENIQYF. DNA for the CDR3: TGCAGCGTCCCTTCCCGTTTTTCCGAAAACATTCAGTACTTC.

V and J are TRBV9 and TRBJ2-2, with 7 bases fitting TRBD2. J gave up 3 bases and V 0 bases, and 5 bases lay outside the gene matches. The CDR3 is made up of 16 amino acids. Per germline, CDR1 SGDLS and CDR2 YYNGEE. CDR3 in DNA: TGTGCCAGCAGCGTAGCTGCCCTAGCGGACACCGGGGAGCTGTTTTTT. Translated: CASSVAALADTGELFF.

This clone was seen a single time. The chain is built from TRBV7-9 and TRBJ1-1; TRBD1 is a possible D gene (6 bases). Germline V gene sequence: CDR1 SEHNR, CDR2 FQNEAQ (reference sequence). V was shortened by 5 bases and J by 3 bases, with 16 bases between the two germline ends. This CDR3 comprises 15 residues. In DNA, the CDR3 is TGTGCCAGCAGCCAAGGGGGGGGCTGGTACACTGAAGCTTTCTTT. Translation gives CASSQGGGWYTEAFF. Full variable domain (missing parts from reference TRBV7-9 and TRBJ1-1): DTGVSQNPRHKITKRGQNVTFRCDPISEHNRLYWYRQTLGQGPEFLTYFQNEAQLEKSRLLSDRFSAERPKGSFSTLEIQRTEQGDSAMYLCASSQGGGWYTEAFFGQGTRLTVV.

This rearrangement joins TRBV7-2 to TRBJ1-1; 8 nucleotides agree with TRBD1. V gave up 1 base and J gave up 10 bases; unmatched junction bases: 8. The germline V gene has CDR1 SGHTA and CDR2 FQGNSA. This CDR3 has 14 residues. CDR3 DNA sequence: TGTGCCAGCAGCTTAGGGCAGGGGCAGGGGGCAGCTTTCTTT. Protein: CASSLGQGQGAAFF.

The chain is built from TRBV4-1 and TRBJ2-2, with 11 bases identical to TRBD2. The CDR3 runs to 16 residues. Germline V gene data show CDR1 as MGHRA and CDR2 as YSYEKL. V trimming: 4 bases; J trimming: 4 bases; junction bases outside the gene matches: 5. The CDR3 DNA reads as TGCGCCAGCAGCCTAGCGGGGGGGCCAGGCACCGGGGAGCTGTTTTTT. Amino acid sequence: CASSLAGGPGTGELFF.

The gene calls are TRBV18 and TRBJ2-1; TRBD1 might be the D (5 bases). The V end lost 3 bases, the J end lost 6 bases, and 18 bases lay between the germline ends. This CDR3 spans 16 amino acids. Per germline, CDR1 KGHSH and CDR2 LQKENI. DNA of the CDR3: TGTGCCAGCTCACCGCCAAACAGATCTAGGGGCAATGAGCAGTTCTTC. The encoded protein is CASSPPNRSRGNEQFF.

V and J are TRBV19 and TRBJ2-2; TRBD1 is a possible D gene (6 bases). The length of the CDR3 is 16 residues. Germline CDR1 LNHDA, CDR2 SQIVND (reference sequence). Trimming shortened V by 6 bases and J by 5 bases, and 19 bases separated the two germline ends. The CDR3 DNA is TGTGCCAGTAGACCCTCCGACAGGAGGAATACCGGGGAGCTGTTTTTT. Amino acids: CASRPSDRRNTGELFF.